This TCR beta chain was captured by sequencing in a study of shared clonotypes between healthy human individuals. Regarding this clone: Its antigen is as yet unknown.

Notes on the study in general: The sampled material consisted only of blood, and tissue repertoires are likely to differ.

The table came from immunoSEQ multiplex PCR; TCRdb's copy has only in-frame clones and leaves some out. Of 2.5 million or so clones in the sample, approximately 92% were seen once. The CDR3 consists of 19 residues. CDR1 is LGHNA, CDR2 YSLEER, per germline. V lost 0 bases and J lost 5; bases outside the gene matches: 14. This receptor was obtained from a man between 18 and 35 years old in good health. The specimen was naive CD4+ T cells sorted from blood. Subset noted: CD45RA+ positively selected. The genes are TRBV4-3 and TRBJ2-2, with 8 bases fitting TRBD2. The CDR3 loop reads CASSQELLSSGGLTGELFF. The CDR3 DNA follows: TGCGCCAGCAGCCAAGAACTACTGTCCAGCGGGGGTCTAACCGGGGAGCTGTTTTTT.